Listed below are T cell receptor beta chains from one sample, sequenced in a study of human T cells and chemical hapten exposure. TCRdb used MiXCR to reprocess the RACE reads, holding one entry per CDR3 protein. Of 95,000 to 150,000 distinct CDR3 sequences listed, approximately 13% are singletons. Sample: whole blood, taken in connection with sensitization to the hapten diphenylcyclopropenone (DPC). These receptors all come from a woman aged 18-29 years with alopecia areata. Some clones in this sample may be carry-over from other donors' samples. Each CDR3 is given without its conserved first and last residue.

>15|TRBV18
ASSPSSMRSYNSPLH
>13|TRBV2
ASSEQQGAQNTQY
>11|TRBV7-2
ASSPEGLRPAF
>10|TRBV5-1
ASGQGAYEQY
>13|TRBV19
ASSMGMSSYNEQF
>12|TRBV7-9
ASSLGAAYNEQF
>9|TRBV28
ASSLNVGYT
>12|TRBV7-2
ASSLDGNNSPLH
>11|TRBV20-1
SAGRDRGTEAF
>14|TRBV28
ASSLNHRTGANEQY
>12|TRBV9
ASSVGGGTYEQY
>14|TRBV7-9
ASSLWPTGKNYGYT
>11|TRBV23-1
ASSPPNKAPQH
>9|TRBV30
AWSPSYEQY
>15|TRBV21-1
ASSLWVAGSAHYGYT
>13|TRBV6-5
ASSRAGQSMDTQY
>13|TRBV11-3
ASSLGGAGTDTQY
>11|TRBV29-1
SVRQPTNEKLF
>11|TRBV24-1
ATSADSADTQY
>10|TRBV7-2
ASSLYDYEQY
>14|TRBV24-1
ATSDLRRYMNTEAF
>12|TRBV5-4
ASSFSGRSYEQY
>13|TRBV7-3
ASSSTGLHTDTQY
>16|TRBV5-4
ASSFGLAGGPSTGELF
>12|TRBV7-2
ASSSGTNNSPLH
>13|TRBV6-2/TRBV6-3
ASIAGGTFPDTQY
>11|TRBV28
ASTRDTNTEAF
>10|TRBV28
ASSLGTYEQY
>15|TRBV5-1
ASSLAVEGFDTDTQY
>13|TRBV5-5
ASSHPASGDYEQY
>12|TRBV5-1
ASSLGTGEYGYT
>10|TRBV29-1
SVVPGPYEQY
>13|TRBV7-2
ASSLEGQINSPLH
>11|TRBV29-1
SVASSGANVLT
>14|TRBV20-1
SAERGPNRFNYGYT
>15|TRBV7-9
ASSPRSTGTLNTEAF
>12|TRBV27
ASRAGQQVPEAF
>13|TRBV12-3/TRBV12-4
ASSLEWGGYNEQF
>9|TRBV20-1
SAKTVTEQY
>11|TRBV20-1
SAVGKSRTEAF
>15|TRBV9
ATSKLAGGPWTGELF
>15|TRBV29-1
SVPGTSGGLSYNEQF
>14|TRBV20-1
SAMYRAAKRHTEAF
>11|TRBV19
ASSMGQGLPQH
>14|TRBV28
ASRLIGGQGNTEAF
>10|TRBV20-1
SAYVTTDTQY
>13|TRBV28
ASSFSRDPTDTQY
>12|TRBV4-3
ASSQVQMDREAF
>13|TRBV5-5
ASSASGTGFSPLH
>13|TRBV11-2
ASSLARASGNTIY
>9|TRBV29-1
SVEDREGYT
>11|TRBV11-2
ASSPNTNEKLF
>12|TRBV6-2/TRBV6-3
ASSYGGIPYEQY
>13|TRBV30
AWSLASRAYNEQF
>13|TRBV3-1
ASSQGLAEDYEQY
>11|TRBV6-5
ASSYGGTGELF
>15|TRBV7-9
ASSPGGAGTINQPQH
>14|TRBV7-9
ASSPETGGLNSPLH